The present TCR beta chain was sequenced within a study of T cells expressing NK-cell markers. Turning to the study itself: In sorted CD3+CD56+NKG2C+, CD3+CD56+NKG2C- and CD3+CD56-NKG2C+ T cells, TCR beta repertoires were obtained. One of the eight sequenced donors was seronegative, whereas the other seven were HCMV-seropositive. Points from the study as a whole: Six of the donors carried dominant NKG2C+ clonotypes that took up about 1.0-7.0% of their CD8+ T cells.

For this clonotype: Its antigen is still unknown.

TCR beta cDNA was made by 5'RACE template switching with UMIs. With the 5' RACE reads reprocessed, TCRdb shows one record per CDR3 protein and no DNA. The data show about 460,000 distinct CDR3 sequences, and the top ten clones hold under 1.5%. This TCR came from a woman between 45 and 60 years old in good health. Sequenced: blood T cells: a sorted CD56 or NKG2C T cell subset, CD4+ or CD8+ T cells, or bulk PBMC T cells (not recorded which).

CDR3 residues: CAISRPGGDTEAFF. The chain employs TRBV10-3 and TRBJ1-1. From germline, CDR1 is ENHRY and CDR2 SYGVKD. The CDR3 is made up of 14 amino acids.